The rows below give T cell receptor beta chains drawn from one sample of a study of beta chain features in type 1 diabetes. Here immunoSEQ multiplex PCR was the method, and the copy in TCRdb shows in-frame clones only, minus some. The sample includes 640,000 or so clones, 10% to 15% seen only once; the top ten take approximately 0.022%. The sample taken for sequencing was naive CD4+ T cells from blood. Receptors were obtained from a man between 18 and 35 years old with type 1 diabetes. CDR3s include the opening cysteine and the closing phenylalanine or tryptophan. Each record gives: V gene, J gene, CDR3 protein.

TRBV7-9	TRBJ1-2	CASSPLTHSYGYTF
TRBV7-2	TRBJ2-5	CASSTFDRARETQYF
TRBV7-9	TRBJ2-7	CASSSRGTDSYEQYF
TRBV7-2	TRBJ1-4	CASSLQSGLGEKLFF
TRBV10-3	TRBJ2-1	CAISESTGSAAEQFF
TRBV11-2	TRBJ1-1	CASSPLTLGEGRTEAFF
TRBV6-5	TRBJ2-3	CASWPGGIGTDTQYF
TRBV20-1	TRBJ1-6	CSARDGGPLHF
TRBV5-1	TRBJ2-6	CASLETGANVLTF
TRBV27	TRBJ2-6	CARGAGQAPSGANVLTF
TRBV5-1	TRBJ2-1	CASRLGQWNEQFF
TRBV9	TRBJ1-2	CASSVGQNYGYTF
TRBV28	TRBJ1-6	CASSSAGNLHF
TRBV28	TRBJ2-1	CASRPFYNEQFF
TRBV28	TRBJ1-2	CASSSSYGYTF
TRBV19	TRBJ2-3	CASSIQGGTDTQYF
TRBV19	TRBJ1-5	CASSDRVAQHF